This T cell receptor beta chain originates from a study of kidney transplant recipient with SARS-CoV-2 infection. One entry per CDR3 protein results from TCRdb running MiXCR on the reads. The sample yields some 220,000 distinct CDR3 sequences, 29% seen once. With 1 base clipped from V and 6 bases from J, the junction kept 5 bases outside the gene matches. This CDR3 is 15 amino acids long. Germline-derived CDR1 and CDR2 are SGHVS and FQNEAQ. This clonotype has a count of ten or more. This TCR was sampled from a male patient between 25 and 39 years old who had COVID-19 and was a kidney transplant recipient. Some T cells may trace back to the graft donor. The chain employs TRBV7-8 and TRBJ1-5, with TRBD1 matching over 8 bases. Sequenced here: a blood sample, sampled at baseline and on day 111 from a kidney transplant recipient. The CDR3 nucleotides read TGTGCCAGCAGCTTAGTGGACAGGGTCAGTCAGCCCCAGCATTTT. Residues: CASSLVDRVSQPQHF.